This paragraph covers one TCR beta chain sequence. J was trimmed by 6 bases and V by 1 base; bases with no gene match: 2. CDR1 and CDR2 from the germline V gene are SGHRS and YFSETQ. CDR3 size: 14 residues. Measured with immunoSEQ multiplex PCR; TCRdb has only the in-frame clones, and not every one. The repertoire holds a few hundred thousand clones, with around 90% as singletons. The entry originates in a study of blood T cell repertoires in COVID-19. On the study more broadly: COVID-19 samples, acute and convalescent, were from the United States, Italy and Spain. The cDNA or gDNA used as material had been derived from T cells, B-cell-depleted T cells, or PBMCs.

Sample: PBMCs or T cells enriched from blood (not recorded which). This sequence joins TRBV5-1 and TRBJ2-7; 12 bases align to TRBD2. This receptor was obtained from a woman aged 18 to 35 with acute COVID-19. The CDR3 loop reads CASSLTSGRFEQYF. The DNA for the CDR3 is TGCGCCAGCAGCTTGACTAGCGGGAGGTTCGAGCAGTACTTC.